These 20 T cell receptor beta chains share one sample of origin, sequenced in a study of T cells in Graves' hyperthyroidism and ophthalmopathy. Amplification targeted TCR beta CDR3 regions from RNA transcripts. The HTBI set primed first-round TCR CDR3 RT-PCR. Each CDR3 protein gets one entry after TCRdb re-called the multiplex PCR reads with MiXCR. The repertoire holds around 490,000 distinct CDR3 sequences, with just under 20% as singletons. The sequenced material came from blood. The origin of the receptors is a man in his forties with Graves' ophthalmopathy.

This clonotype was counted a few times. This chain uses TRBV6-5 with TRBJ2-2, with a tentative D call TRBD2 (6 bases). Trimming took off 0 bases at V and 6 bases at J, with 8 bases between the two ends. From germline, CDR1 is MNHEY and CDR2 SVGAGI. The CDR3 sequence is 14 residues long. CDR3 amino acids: CASSYSEGPGELFF. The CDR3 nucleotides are TGTGCCAGCAGTTACTCGGAGGGACCCGGGGAGCTGTTTTTT.

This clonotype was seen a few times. Here the CDR3 DNA reads TGCAGTGCCCTATGGACTAGCGAGAAATACGAGCAGTACTTC. Protein product: CSALWTSEKYEQYF. This chain links TRBV20-1 with TRBJ2-7; 9 bases map to TRBD2. V was clipped by 6 bases and J by 4 bases; unmatched bases: 10. The CDR3 extends over 14 amino acids. Germline V CDR1 and CDR2: DFQATT, SNEGSKA (reference sequence).

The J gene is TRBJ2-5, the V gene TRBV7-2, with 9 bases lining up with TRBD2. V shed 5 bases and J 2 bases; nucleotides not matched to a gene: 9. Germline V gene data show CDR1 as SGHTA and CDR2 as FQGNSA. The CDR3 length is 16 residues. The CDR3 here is CASSPSPGLAQETQYF. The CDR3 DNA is TGTGCCAGCAGCCCATCGCCGGGACTAGCTCAAGAGACCCAGTACTTC.

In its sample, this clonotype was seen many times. The CDR3 sequence: CASSWDSYNEQFF. The CDR3 DNA follows: TGTGCCAGCAGTTGGGACTCGTACAATGAGCAGTTCTTC. The chain joins TRBV2 to TRBJ2-1; possible D gene TRBD2, 6 bases. Germline loops: CDR1 SNHLY, CDR2 FYNNEI. Trimming stripped 5 bases from V and 4 bases from J, with 9 bases between. CDR3 length equals 13 residues.

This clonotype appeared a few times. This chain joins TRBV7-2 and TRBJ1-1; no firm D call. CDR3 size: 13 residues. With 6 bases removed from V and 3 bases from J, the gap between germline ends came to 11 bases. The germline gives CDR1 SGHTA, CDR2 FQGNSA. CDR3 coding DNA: TGTGCCAGCAGGGCTGATTCGCACACTGAAGCTTTCTTT. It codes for CASRADSHTEAFF.

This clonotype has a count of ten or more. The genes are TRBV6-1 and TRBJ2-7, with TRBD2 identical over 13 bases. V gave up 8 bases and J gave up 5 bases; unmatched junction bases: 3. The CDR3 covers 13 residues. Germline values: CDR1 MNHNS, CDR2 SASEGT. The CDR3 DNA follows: TGTGCCAGCCGTGGGACTAGCGGGAACGAGCAGTACTTC. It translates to CASRGTSGNEQYF.

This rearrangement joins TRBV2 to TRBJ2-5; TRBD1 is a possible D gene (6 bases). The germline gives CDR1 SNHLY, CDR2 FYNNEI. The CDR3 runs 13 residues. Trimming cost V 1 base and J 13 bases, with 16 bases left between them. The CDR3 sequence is CASSEGTVQNRYF. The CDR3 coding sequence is TGTGCCAGCAGTGAAGGGACAGTCCAAAACCGGTACTTC.

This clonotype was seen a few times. CDR3 loop: CASSEGGQGRYEQYF. The CDR3 coding sequence is TGTGCCAGCAGTGAAGGGGGACAGGGGCGATACGAGCAGTACTTC. The rearrangement uses TRBV2 and TRBJ2-7, with 10 positions matching TRBD1. The CDR3 has 15 residues. V was clipped by 1 base and J by 4 bases; unmatched bases: 4. Germline CDR1 reads SNHLY; CDR2 reads FYNNEI.

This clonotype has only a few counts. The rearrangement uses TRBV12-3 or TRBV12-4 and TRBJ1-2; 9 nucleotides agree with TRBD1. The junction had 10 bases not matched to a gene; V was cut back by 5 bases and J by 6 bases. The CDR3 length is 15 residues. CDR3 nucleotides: TGTGCCAGCAGTCCGTGGGACAGGGTTAGGCATGGCTACACCTTC. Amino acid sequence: CASSPWDRVRHGYTF.

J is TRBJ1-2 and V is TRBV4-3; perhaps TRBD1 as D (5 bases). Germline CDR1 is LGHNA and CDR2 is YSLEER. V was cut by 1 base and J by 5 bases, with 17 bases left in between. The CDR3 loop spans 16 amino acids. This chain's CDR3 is CASSQGLQEIEYGYTF. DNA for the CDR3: TGCGCCAGCAGCCAAGGCTTACAGGAGATAGAGTATGGCTACACCTTC.

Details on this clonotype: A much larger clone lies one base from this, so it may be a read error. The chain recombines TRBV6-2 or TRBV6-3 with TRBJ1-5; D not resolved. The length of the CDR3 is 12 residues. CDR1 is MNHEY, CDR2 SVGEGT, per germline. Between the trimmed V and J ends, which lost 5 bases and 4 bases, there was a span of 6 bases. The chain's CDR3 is CASSNPNQPQHF. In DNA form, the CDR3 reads TGTGCCAGCAGTAACCCTAATCAGCCCCAGCATTTT.

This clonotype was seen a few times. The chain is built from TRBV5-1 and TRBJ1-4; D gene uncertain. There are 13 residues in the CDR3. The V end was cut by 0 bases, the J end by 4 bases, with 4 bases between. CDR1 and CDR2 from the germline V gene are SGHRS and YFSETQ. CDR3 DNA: TGCGCCAGCAGCTTGGAATTTAATGAAAAACTGTTTTTT. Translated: CASSLEFNEKLFF.

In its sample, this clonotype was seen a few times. For the CDR3, the DNA is TGTGCCATCAGGGACCTGACAGGGGGCGGGACTGAAGCTTTCTTT. Translation: CAIRDLTGGGTEAFF. The gene calls are TRBV10-3 and TRBJ1-1; 10 bases are a match to TRBD1. V lost 6 bases and J lost 5; bases outside the gene matches: 9. This CDR3 spans 15 amino acids. Germline lookup yields CDR1 ENHRY and CDR2 SYGVKD.

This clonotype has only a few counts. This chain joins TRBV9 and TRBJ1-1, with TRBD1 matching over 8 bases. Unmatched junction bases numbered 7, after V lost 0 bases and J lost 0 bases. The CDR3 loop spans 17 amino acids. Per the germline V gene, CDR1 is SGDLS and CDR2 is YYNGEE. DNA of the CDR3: TGTGCCAGCAGCGTAGCGACAGGGGCGTACATGAACACTGAAGCTTTCTTT. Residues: CASSVATGAYMNTEAFF.

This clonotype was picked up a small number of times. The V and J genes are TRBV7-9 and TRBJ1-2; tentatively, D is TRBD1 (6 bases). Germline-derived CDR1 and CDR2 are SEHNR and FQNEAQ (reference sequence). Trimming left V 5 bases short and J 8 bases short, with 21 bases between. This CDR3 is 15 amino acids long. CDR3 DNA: TGTGCCAGCAGCCGTACCGACAGACAGGCGGGGGGCTACACCTTC. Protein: CASSRTDRQAGGYTF.

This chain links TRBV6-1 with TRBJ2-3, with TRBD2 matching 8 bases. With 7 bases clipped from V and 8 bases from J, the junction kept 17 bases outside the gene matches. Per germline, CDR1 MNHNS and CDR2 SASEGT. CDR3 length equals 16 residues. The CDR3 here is CASTGAGTRGTGTQYF. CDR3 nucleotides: TGTGCCAGCACTGGGGCAGGGACTAGGGGCACGGGTACGCAGTATTTT.

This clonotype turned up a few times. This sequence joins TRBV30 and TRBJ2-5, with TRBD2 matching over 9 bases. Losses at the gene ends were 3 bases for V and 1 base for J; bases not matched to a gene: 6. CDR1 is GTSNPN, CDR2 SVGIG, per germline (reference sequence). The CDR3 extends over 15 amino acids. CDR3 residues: CAWRGSGGRQETQYF. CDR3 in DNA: TGTGCCTGGAGGGGTAGCGGGGGACGCCAAGAGACCCAGTACTTC.

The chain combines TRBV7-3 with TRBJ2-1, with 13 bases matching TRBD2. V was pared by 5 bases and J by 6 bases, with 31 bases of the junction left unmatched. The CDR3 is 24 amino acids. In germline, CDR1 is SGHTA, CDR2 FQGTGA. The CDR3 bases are TGTGCCAGCAGCCAAAGGGGTAGACAGATACCGGGACTAGCGGGACCCAACCCCCGCAATGAGCAGTTCTTC. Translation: CASSQRGRQIPGLAGPNPRNEQFF.

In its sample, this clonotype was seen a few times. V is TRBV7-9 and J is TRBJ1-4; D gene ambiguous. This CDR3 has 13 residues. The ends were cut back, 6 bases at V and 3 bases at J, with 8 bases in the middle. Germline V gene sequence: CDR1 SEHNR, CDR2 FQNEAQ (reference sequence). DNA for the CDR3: TGTGCCAGCAGAAACAGACCTAATGAAAAACTGTTTTTT. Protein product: CASRNRPNEKLFF.

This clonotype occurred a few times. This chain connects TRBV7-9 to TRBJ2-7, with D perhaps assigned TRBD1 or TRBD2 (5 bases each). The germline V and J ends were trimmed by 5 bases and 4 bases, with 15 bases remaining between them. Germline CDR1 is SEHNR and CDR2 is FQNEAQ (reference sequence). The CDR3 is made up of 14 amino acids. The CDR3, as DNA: TGTGCCAGCAGCGTCCGGGACGGACAATACGAGCAGTACTTC. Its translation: CASSVRDGQYEQYF.